This paragraph covers one T cell receptor (beta chain) sequence. The antigen is unknown. The sample originates from a study of cytomegalovirus exposure and HLA in healthy donors. Germline lookup yields CDR1 SGHTS and CDR2 YDEGEE. This CDR3 region has 14 residues. Study-wide results and caveats: Later analysis identified a missense DCLRE1C variant that was linked to TCR beta V- and J-gene trimming. Reported performance of the classifier showed diagnosis of cytomegalovirus status with high specificity and sensitivity.

PCR was performed using 60 Vbeta and 13 Jbeta primers. Generated by immunoSEQ multiplex PCR, the TCRdb table keeps only in-frame clones and is missing some. The table records 110,000 to 150,000 clones, roughly four fifths of them present only once. What was sequenced was PBMCs. The clonotype originates from a woman aged 45-65 years in good health and CMV-seropositive. This sequence joins TRBV5-8 and TRBJ2-5; the match to TRBD1 covers 7 bases. TRBJ2-7 explains the end of the DNA better; the J call may be wrong. The CDR3 protein is CASTSVGGFYEQYF. As DNA, the CDR3 is TGTGCCAGCACCTCGGTAGGGGGCTTCTACGAGCAGTACTTC.